This TCR beta chain was captured by sequencing in a study of cytomegalovirus exposure and HLA in healthy donors. Overall study results and limits: Under in vitro conditions, three CMV-associated chains were confirmed as specific for CMV antigens. Donors belonging to an Asian-associated ancestry cluster reportedly showed fewer N-insertions in productive TCRs than the roughly 680-donor mean, according to what a later analysis found.

Vbeta (60) and Jbeta (13) primers were used in the PCR. Sequencing was performed with immunoSEQ multiplex PCR; in TCRdb, only in-frame clones are kept and a portion is missing. This sample carries 150,000 to 200,000 clones, 75% to 85% of them seen once, and the ten largest clones take 0.6% to 0.7%. This clone was detected only once. The antigen is unknown. Per the germline V gene, CDR1 is GTSNPN and CDR2 is SVGIG (reference sequence). The ends were cut back, 5 bases at V and 4 bases at J, with 9 bases in the middle. This CDR3 is built from 11 residues. This clonotype was sampled from a boy aged 10-17 years in good health and CMV-seronegative. J is TRBJ2-7 and V is TRBV30; D gene unclear. Specimen: PBMCs. The CDR3 DNA follows: TGTGCCTGGTTAAGAGGATACGAGCAGTACTTC. Amino acids: CAWLRGYEQYF.